This T cell receptor beta chain is from a study of T cell responses to AZD1222 COVID-19 vaccine. Study-level information: Analysis merged second doses at about 4 or about 12 weeks.

Findings of the study overall: Spike was spanned by vaccine-associated CD4 TCRs, with dominance at 160-218 and 743-854. The peak T cell response came first, and repertoires were sampled only after it. The donor group comprised mostly white British people and more females; the analysis possibly underestimated clonal diversity.

The repertoire was sequenced with immunoSEQ multiplex PCR; TCRdb's copy has only in-frame clones and lacks some. The table lists about 120,000 clones, roughly nine tenths of them singletons. Germline lookup yields CDR1 SQVTM and CDR2 ANQGSEA. CDR3 length: 10 amino acids. Trimming pared 6 bases from V and 4 bases from J, leaving 7 bases between. Concerning this clone: Its target is not known.

The receptor was isolated from an adult in good health. The rearrangement uses TRBV29-1 and TRBJ2-7; D call uncertain. Material: peripheral blood, obtained on day 0 of AZD1222 vaccination. CDR3 sequence: CSVWGYEQYF. CDR3 sequence (DNA): TGCAGCGTATGGGGATACGAGCAGTACTTC.